This T cell receptor beta chain was found in a study of T cell clonality in common variable immunodeficiency. CDR3 length equals 14 residues. The germline CDR1 and CDR2 sequences are SGHTA and FQGNSA. The junction had 7 bases not matched to a gene; V was cut back by 5 bases and J by 6 bases. Clones were sequenced by immunoSEQ multiplex PCR, and TCRdb holds only the in-frame ones, with some missing. The repertoire consists of around 19,000 clones, none detected only once. The study, taken as a whole, reports: Common variable immunodeficiency TCR beta sequences reportedly had fewer deletions and N-nucleotide insertions. CVID subjects shared fewer TCRbeta clones than healthy controls did.

Comments on this clone: Its target is not known. The CDR3 extends 3 residues past the end of the read, so its final part is completed from the germline J gene.

The sequence derives from a human donor with common variable immunodeficiency. The material sequenced was peripheral blood mononuclear cells. V gene TRBV7-2 combines with J gene TRBJ2-7, with 10 bases aligning to TRBD2. CDR3 DNA, as far as it was read: TGTGCCAGCAGCCTTAGCGGGAGGAGGGCCGAG. It codes for CASSLSGRRAE. From start to end, the CDR3 is CASSLSGRRAEQYF.